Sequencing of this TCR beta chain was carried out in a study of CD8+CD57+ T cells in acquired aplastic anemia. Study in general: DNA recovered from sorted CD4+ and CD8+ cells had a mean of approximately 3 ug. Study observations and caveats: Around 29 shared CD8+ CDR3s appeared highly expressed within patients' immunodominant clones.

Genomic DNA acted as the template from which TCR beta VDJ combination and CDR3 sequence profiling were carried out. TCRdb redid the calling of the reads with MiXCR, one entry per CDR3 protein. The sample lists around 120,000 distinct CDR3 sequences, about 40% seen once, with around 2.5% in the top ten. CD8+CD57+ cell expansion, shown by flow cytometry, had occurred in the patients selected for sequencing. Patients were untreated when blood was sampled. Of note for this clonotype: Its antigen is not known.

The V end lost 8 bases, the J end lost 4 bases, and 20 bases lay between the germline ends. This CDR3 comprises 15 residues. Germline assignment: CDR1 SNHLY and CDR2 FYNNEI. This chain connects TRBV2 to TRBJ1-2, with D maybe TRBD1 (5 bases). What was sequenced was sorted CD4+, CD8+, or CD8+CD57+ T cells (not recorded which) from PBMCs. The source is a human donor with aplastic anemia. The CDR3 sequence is CASRRALGGPYGYTF. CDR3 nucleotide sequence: TGTGCCAGCCGGCGGGCACTGGGGGGACCCTATGGCTACACCTTC.